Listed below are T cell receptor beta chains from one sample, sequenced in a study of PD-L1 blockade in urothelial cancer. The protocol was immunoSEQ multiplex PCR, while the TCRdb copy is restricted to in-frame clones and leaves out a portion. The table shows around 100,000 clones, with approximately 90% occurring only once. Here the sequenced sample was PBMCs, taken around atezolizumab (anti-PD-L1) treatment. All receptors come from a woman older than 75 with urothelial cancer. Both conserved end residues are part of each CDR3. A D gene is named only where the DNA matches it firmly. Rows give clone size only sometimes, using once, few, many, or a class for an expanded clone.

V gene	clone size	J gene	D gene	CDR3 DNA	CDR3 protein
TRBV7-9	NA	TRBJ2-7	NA	TGTGCCAGCAGCGTAGGGGGGGTAGCGGGTGTCTCCTACGAGCAGTACTTC	CASSVGGVAGVSYEQYF
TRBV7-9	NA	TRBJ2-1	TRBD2	TGTGCCAGCAGCTTTAGCGGGAGCGGCAGTGAGCAGTTCTTC	CASSFSGSGSEQFF
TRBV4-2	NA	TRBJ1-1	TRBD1	TGTGCCAGCAGCCAAGAGGGGACAGTAAACACTGAAGCTTTCTTT	CASSQEGTVNTEAFF
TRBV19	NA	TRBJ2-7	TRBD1	TGTGCCAGTAGTATACAGGGGGCCGGCTCCTACGAGCAGTACTTC	CASSIQGAGSYEQYF
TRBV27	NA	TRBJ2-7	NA	TGTGCCAGCAGCCCGGACAGTATCGGCTCCTACGAGCAGTACTTC	CASSPDSIGSYEQYF
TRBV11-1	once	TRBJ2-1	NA	TGTGCCAGCAGCTCGCGCGGGACAGATAACCGTGAGCAGTTCTTC	CASSSRGTDNREQFF
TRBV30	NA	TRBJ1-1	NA	TGTGCCTGGACTCCAGCCAGGGAAGCTTTCTTT	CAWTPAREAFF
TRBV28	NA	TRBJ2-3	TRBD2	TGTGCCAGCAGTTCACTAGCGGGAATCACAGATACGCAGTATTTT	CASSSLAGITDTQYF
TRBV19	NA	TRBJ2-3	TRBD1	TGTGCCAGTAGTCTCAACAGGGGCGATAGTGGTGATACGCAGTATTTT	CASSLNRGDSGDTQYF
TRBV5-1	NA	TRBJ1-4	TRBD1	TGCGCCAGCAGCTTGGGTCAGGGGGACCGAAAACTGTTTTTT	CASSLGQGDRKLFF
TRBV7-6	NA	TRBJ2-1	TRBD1	TGTGCCAGCAGCGGGACAGGGGAATTCAATGAGCAGTTCTTC	CASSGTGEFNEQFF
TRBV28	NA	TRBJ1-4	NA	TGTGCCAGCACCGTCCACGGGGAAAAACTGTTTTTT	CASTVHGEKLFF
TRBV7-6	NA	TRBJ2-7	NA	TGTGCCAGCAGCAGGGAGACAGGCTCCTACGAGCAGTACTTC	CASSRETGSYEQYF
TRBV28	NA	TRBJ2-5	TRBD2	TGTGCCAGCAGTGCTAGCGGGCCAGCTGAGACCCAGTACTTC	CASSASGPAETQYF
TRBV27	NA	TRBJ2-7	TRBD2	TGTGCCAGCAGTTCTGCTTTGGGGCGGGAGTCTTACGAGCAGTACTTC	CASSSALGRESYEQYF
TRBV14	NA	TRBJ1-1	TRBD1	TGTGCCAGCAGCCCTTACGGACAGGGTCAGAACACTGAAGCTTTCTTT	CASSPYGQGQNTEAFF